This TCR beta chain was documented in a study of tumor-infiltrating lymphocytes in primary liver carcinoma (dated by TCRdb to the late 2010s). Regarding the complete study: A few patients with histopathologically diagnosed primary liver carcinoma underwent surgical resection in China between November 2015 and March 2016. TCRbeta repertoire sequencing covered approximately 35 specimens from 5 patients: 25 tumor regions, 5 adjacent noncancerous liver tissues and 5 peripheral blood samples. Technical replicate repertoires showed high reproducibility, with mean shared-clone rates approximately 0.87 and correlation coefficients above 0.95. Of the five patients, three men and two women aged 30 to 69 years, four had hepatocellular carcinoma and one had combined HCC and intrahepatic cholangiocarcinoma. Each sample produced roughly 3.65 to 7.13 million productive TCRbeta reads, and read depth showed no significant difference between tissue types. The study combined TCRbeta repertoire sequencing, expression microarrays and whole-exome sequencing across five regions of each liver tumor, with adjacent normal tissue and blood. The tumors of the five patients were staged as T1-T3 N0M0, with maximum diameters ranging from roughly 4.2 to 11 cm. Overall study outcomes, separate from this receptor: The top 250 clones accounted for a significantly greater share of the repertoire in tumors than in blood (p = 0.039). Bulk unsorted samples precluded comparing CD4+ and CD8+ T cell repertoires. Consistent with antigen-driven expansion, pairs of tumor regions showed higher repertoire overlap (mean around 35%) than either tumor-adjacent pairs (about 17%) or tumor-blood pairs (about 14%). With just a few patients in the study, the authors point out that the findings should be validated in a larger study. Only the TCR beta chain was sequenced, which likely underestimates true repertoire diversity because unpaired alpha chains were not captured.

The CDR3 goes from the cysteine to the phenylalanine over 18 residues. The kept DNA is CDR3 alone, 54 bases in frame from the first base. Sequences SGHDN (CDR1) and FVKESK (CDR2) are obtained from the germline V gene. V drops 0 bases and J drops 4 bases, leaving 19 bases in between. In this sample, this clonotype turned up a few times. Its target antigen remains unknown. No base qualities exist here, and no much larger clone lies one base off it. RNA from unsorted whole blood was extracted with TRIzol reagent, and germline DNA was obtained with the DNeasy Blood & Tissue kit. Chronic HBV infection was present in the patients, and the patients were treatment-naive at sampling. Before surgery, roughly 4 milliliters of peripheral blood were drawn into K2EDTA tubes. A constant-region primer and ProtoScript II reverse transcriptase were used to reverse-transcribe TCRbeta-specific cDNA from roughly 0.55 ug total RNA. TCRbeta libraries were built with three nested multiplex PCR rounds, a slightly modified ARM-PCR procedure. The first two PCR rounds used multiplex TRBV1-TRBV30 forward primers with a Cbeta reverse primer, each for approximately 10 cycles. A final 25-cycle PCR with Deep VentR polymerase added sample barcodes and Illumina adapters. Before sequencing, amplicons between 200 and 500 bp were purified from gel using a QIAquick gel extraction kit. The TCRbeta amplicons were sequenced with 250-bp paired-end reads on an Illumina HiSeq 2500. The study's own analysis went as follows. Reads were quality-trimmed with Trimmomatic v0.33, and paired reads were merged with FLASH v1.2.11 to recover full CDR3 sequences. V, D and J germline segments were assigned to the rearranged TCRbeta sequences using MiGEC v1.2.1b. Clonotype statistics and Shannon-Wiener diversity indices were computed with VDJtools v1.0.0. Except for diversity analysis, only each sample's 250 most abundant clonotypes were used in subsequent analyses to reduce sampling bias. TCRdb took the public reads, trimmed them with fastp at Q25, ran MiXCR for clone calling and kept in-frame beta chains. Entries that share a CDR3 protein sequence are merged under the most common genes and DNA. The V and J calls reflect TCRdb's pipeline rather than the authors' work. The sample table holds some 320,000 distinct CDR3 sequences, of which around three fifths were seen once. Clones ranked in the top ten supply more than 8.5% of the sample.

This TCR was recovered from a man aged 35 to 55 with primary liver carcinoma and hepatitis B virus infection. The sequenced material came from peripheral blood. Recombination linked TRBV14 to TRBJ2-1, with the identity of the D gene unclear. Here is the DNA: TGTGCCAGCAGCCAAGAGTCTAATCCCTACTCGCTATACAATGAGCAGTTCTTC. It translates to CASSQESNPYSLYNEQFF.